These T cell receptor beta chains were read from a single sample in a study of T cells in Graves' hyperthyroidism and ophthalmopathy. TCRdb passed the multiplex PCR reads through MiXCR, listing each CDR3 protein once. Of around 440,000 distinct CDR3 sequences in the sample, approximately 14% were seen once. Source material: blood. The origin of the receptors is a woman aged 18-29 years with Graves' hyperthyroidism. Each CDR3 is given with its conserved first and last residue. D genes are given only for firm matches. The listing skips clone size in some rows; elsewhere it reads once, few, many or a size class.

V gene	J gene	clone size	D gene	CDR3 protein	CDR3 DNA
TRBV7-2	TRBJ1-2	many	TRBD1	CASSPRPRGGIYGYTF	TGTGCCAGCAGCCCGCGTCCCCGAGGGGGCATCTATGGCTACACCTTC
TRBV6-2/TRBV6-3	TRBJ1-5	NA	TRBD1	CASSVQGMYNQPQHF	TGTGCCAGCAGTGTACAGGGGATGTACAATCAGCCCCAGCATTTT
TRBV2	TRBJ2-1	NA	TRBD2	CASSEDRAGGPVEQFF	TGTGCCAGCAGTGAAGATCGCGCGGGAGGGCCGGTTGAGCAGTTCTTC
TRBV28	TRBJ2-1	once	NA	CASSLVLTGGIYNEQFF	TGTGCCAGCAGCTTAGTTTTGACAGGAGGGATATACAATGAGCAGTTCTTC
TRBV6-5	TRBJ1-1	few	NA	CASSYNRGTEAFF	TGTGCCAGCAGTTATAACCGAGGGACTGAAGCTTTCTTT
TRBV2	TRBJ2-3	many	NA	CASLWSSVTDTQYF	TGTGCCAGCCTTTGGTCGTCAGTCACAGATACGCAGTATTTT
TRBV10-3	TRBJ2-1	few	NA	CAITSRENNYNEQFF	TGTGCCATCACTTCCAGGGAAAATAATTACAATGAGCAGTTCTTC
TRBV2	TRBJ2-1	many	TRBD1	CASKGQGNNEQFF	TGTGCCAGCAAGGGACAGGGGAACAATGAGCAGTTCTTC
TRBV18	TRBJ1-5	few	NA	CASSPRQGIHQPQHF	TGTGCCAGCTCACCCCGCCAGGGGATACATCAGCCCCAGCATTTT
TRBV11-2	TRBJ2-1	many	NA	CASSLSSRGSYNEQFF	TGTGCCAGCAGCCTCAGTTCCCGCGGCTCCTACAATGAGCAGTTCTTC
TRBV7-2	TRBJ2-7	many	TRBD2	CASSLAGGDLSYEQYF	TGTGCCAGCAGCTTAGCCGGGGGGGACCTCTCCTACGAGCAGTACTTC
TRBV20-1	TRBJ2-7	many	TRBD2	CSAPRDRGLLGLAGLTFEQYF	TGCAGTGCACCCCGTGATAGGGGACTCCTAGGTTTAGCGGGACTCACTTTCGAGCAGTACTTC